This TCR beta chain was recovered during a study of cytomegalovirus exposure and HLA in healthy donors. CDR1 MDHEN and CDR2 SYDVKM come from the germline V gene. The CDR3 is 14 residues long. Between the trimmed V and J ends, which lost 5 bases and 4 bases, there was a span of 14 bases. Produced via immunoSEQ multiplex PCR; TCRdb's table is partial and in-frame only. Here the sample spans a few hundred thousand clones, about 86% being singletons. V gene TRBV28 combines with J gene TRBJ1-1, with D maybe TRBD1 (6 bases). The source is a woman younger than 35 in good health and CMV-seronegative. Sequencing input: PBMCs. In DNA, the CDR3 is TGTGCCAGCAGTAAACAAACAGGGACCACTGAAGCTTTCTTT. As protein: CASSKQTGTTEAFF.